These T cell receptor beta chains were read from a single sample in a study of tumor-infiltrating lymphocytes in primary liver carcinoma. One entry per CDR3 protein results from TCRdb running MiXCR on the multiplex PCR reads. The data contain about 66,000 distinct CDR3 sequences, 71% of them singletons. Material: liver tumor tissue from sampling region 4. The receptors were sampled from a man aged 35-49 years with primary liver carcinoma and hepatitis B virus infection. CDR3s include the opening cysteine and the closing phenylalanine or tryptophan. D genes are given only for firm matches. The size entry is marked missing in some rows and otherwise reads once, few, many or a size class.

abundance	d_gene	v_gene	j_gene	CDR3nt	CDR3aa
NA	TRBD1	TRBV29-1	TRBJ2-2	TGCAGCGTTGAGAGACAGGGACGGGACGGGGAGCTGTTTTTC	CSVERQGRDGELFF
NA	TRBD2	TRBV7-9	TRBJ2-1	TGTGCCAGTCTAGCGGGACGGGCTTTCGGCCCTCAGGATGAGCAGTTCTTC	CASLAGRAFGPQDEQFF
NA	TRBD2	TRBV5-4	TRBJ2-2	TGTGCTAGCAGCCCGACTAGCGCGAGCACCGGGGAGCTGTTTTTT	CASSPTSASTGELFF
NA	NA	TRBV10-3	TRBJ2-1	TGTGTCACTTTATACTCACCCCCCGGGAGTAACAATGAGCAGTTCTTC	CVTLYSPPGSNNEQFF
few	NA	TRBV4-1	TRBJ2-3	TGCGCCAGCAGCCAAGAATACCAGGGGGGACCCCATTTT	CASSQEYQGGPHF
NA	NA	TRBV11-1	TRBJ2-1	TGTGCCAGCAGCTTCAAGGGACTGCTGGACAATGAGCAGTTCTTC	CASSFKGLLDNEQFF
NA	TRBD2	TRBV11-2	TRBJ2-1	TGTGTCAGCATTCGGGGGGGGAGTAGTGAGCAGTTCTTC	CVSIRGGSSEQFF
once	TRBD2	TRBV4-1	TRBJ2-2	TGCGCCTTCAGCCAAGACTGCGGGGGGGCGTGGTACACCGGGGAGCTGTTTTTT	CAFSQDCGGAWYTGELFF
NA	NA	TRBV7-9	TRBJ1-1	TGTGCCAGCAGCTTAGGAACAGGCACTGAAGCTTTCTTT	CASSLGTGTEAFF
NA	NA	TRBV10-1	TRBJ2-3	TGCGCCAGCAGTGACGAGGATAAACAGCACGATACGGAGTATTTT	CASSDEDKQHDTEYF
NA	TRBD1	TRBV6-1	TRBJ1-1	TGTGCCAGAGGTGAAGGTGAAGGGCAGGGGGCTAACACTGAAGCTTTCTTT	CARGEGEGQGANTEAFF
NA	NA	TRBV12-3/TRBV12-4	TRBJ1-1	TGTGCCAGCTGTTTAGCAGTGGGAGGGTCGTGGACTGAAGCTTTCTTT	CASCLAVGGSWTEAFF
NA	NA	TRBV5-4	TRBJ1-1	TGTGCAAGCAGTTTAGGTCGCCCCGGGGACGCCTTAGCTTTCTTT	CASSLGRPGDALAFF
NA	NA	TRBV7-9	TRBJ1-4	TGTGCCAGCAGCCCATCCGTCAGGAGAGTCGATGAAAAACTGTTTTTT	CASSPSVRRVDEKLFF
NA	NA	TRBV4-1	TRBJ1-5	TGCGCCAGCAGCCAAGATCATGGGGGAGATCAGCTCCAGCATTTT	CASSQDHGGDQLQHF
NA	NA	TRBV6-6	TRBJ1-2	TGTGCCACACACTTCGGGTCCTATGGCTATACCTTC	CATHFGSYGYTF
few	NA	TRBV5-6	TRBJ2-2	TGTGCCAGCAGCTGGGGACACACGAACACCGGGGAGCTGTTTTTT	CASSWGHTNTGELFF
NA	TRBD2	TRBV30	TRBJ2-7	TGTGCCTGGAGTCTTCCAGGACTAGCGGGAAGATACAAGCAATACTTC	CAWSLPGLAGRYKQYF
NA	NA	TRBV4-1	TRBJ1-4	TGCGCCGGCAGCCAAGACCGAGGCAGGGGAGGTGAAAAACCGTTTTTT	CAGSQDRGRGGEKPFF
NA	NA	TRBV12-3/TRBV12-4	TRBJ2-4	TGTGCCCGCAGTTTAGTCCGGAATGACAAAAACACTCAGTACTTC	CARSLVRNDKNTQYF
once	NA	TRBV5-5	TRBJ1-2	TGTGCCAGCTTCTTGTATGGGGATCGGAGTGGCTACACCTTC	CASFLYGDRSGYTF
NA	NA	TRBV29-1	TRBJ2-1	TGCAGCCCTACAGAGGCCGCAGGTGAGCAGTTCTTC	CSPTEAAGEQFF
NA	NA	TRBV29-1	TRBJ1-1	TGCAGCATTGACCCTAGCCCCGGAGCTTTCTTT	CSIDPSPGAFF
NA	NA	TRBV6-1	TRBJ1-3	TGTACCAGCAGTGAAGTAGGGAGGTTCTCTGGGAACACCATATATTTT	CTSSEVGRFSGNTIYF
NA	NA	TRBV6-6	TRBJ1-1	TGTGCCAGCAGTTACAGACTCGTCAGCATGAACACTGAAGCTTTCTTT	CASSYRLVSMNTEAFF
many	NA	TRBV7-9	TRBJ2-1	TGTGCCAGCAGCGAGGACGGCCGTTCCTACAATGAGCAGTTCTTC	CASSEDGRSYNEQFF
medium-sized	TRBD2	TRBV11-3	TRBJ2-1	TGTGCCAGCAGCTTGGGCCTTACTAGCGCCTCCTACAATGAGCAGTTCTTC	CASSLGLTSASYNEQFF
NA	NA	TRBV5-1	TRBJ2-6	TGCGCCAGCAGCGCCGGACAATCTGGGGCCAACTTCCTGACTTTC	CASSAGQSGANFLTF
NA	TRBD1	TRBV4-3	TRBJ1-6	TGCGTCAGCGGCTCCTGGGACAGGGGAAGGAATTCACCCCTCCACTTT	CVSGSWDRGRNSPLHF
NA	NA	TRBV4-3	TRBJ1-1	TGCGCCAACAACCAAGGGGGGAACACTGAATCTTTCTTT	CANNQGGNTESFF
NA	NA	TRBV12-3/TRBV12-4	TRBJ1-3	TGTGCCAGCAGATCGACAAGGGACGGAAACACCGTATATTTT	CASRSTRDGNTVYF
NA	NA	TRBV4-1	TRBJ2-1	TGCACCAGCAGCCAAGCGGATTTAGTAAGTGAGCAGTTCTTC	CTSSQADLVSEQFF
many	NA	TRBV29-1	TRBJ2-1	TGCAGCTCCACTGGGACACAGGGCTCCTACAATGAGCAGTTCTTC	CSSTGTQGSYNEQFF
NA	NA	TRBV11-2	TRBJ1-5	TGTGCCAATTGCCTAGATAGCGGACAGCCCCAGCATTTT	CANCLDSGQPQHF
NA	NA	TRBV4-2	TRBJ1-5	TGTGCCAGCAGCCAAGGGACAGAGACTCAGCCCCAGCGTTTT	CASSQGTETQPQRF
many	NA	TRBV5-5	TRBJ2-1	TGTGCCAGCAGTCTTGACTTTCCCCCGTACAATGAGCAGTTCTTC	CASSLDFPPYNEQFF